This TCR beta chain appears in the sequencing data of a study of T cells after posttransplantation cyclophosphamide. Treatment was busulfan-fludarabine conditioning, a marrow graft, and cyclophosphamide on days +3 and +4. Germline-derived CDR1 and CDR2 are SGDLS and YYNGEE. Trimming removed 4 bases at V and 2 bases at J, with 15 bases between. CDR3 length: 15 amino acids. Study findings and constraints: Tissue-infiltrating T cells from skin or gut overlapped little with blood T cells.

Clones were read by immunoSEQ multiplex PCR, and TCRdb kept only the in-frame ones, dropping some. In total the sample includes approximately 11,000 clones, none of them seen once. This clone was seen many times. Its antigen remains unidentified. The chain links TRBV9 to TRBJ1-2, with D perhaps TRBD1 (5 bases). The sequenced sample was PBMCs, obtained after allogeneic stem cell transplant with posttransplant cyclophosphamide. The clonotype comes from a female patient aged 40-49 years who received an allogeneic stem cell transplant from a related donor, was CMV-positive, and had no GVHD. Some T cells may be graft donor cells. CDR3 nucleotide sequence: TGTGCCAGCAGCCCCCGGGGGGGTAGCAACTATGGCTACACCTTC. Protein product: CASSPRGGSNYGYTF.